Detailed here is one T cell receptor (beta chain). The antigen is unknown. The table came from immunoSEQ multiplex PCR; TCRdb's copy has only in-frame clones and leaves some out. The table has some 35,000 clones, 65% to 75% seen once. This CDR3 has 15 residues. Trimming took 3 bases from V and 4 from J, leaving 13 bases between them. Germline values: CDR1 SGDLS, CDR2 YYNGEE. This record comes from a study of early stage breast cancer tumors. Study overall: About 70% of the 16 invasive tumors were ER+, PR+ and HER2-.

Study-wide points: Functional markers like CD4, CD8 and FOXP3 were missed in bulk sequencing. Compared with adjacent normal breast, tumors showed about 2.5-fold denser, more clonal T cells. Most shared enriched TCRB sequences were commonly generated ones.

This clonotype was sampled from a person aged 55 to 70 with breast cancer. Sequencing input: blood. This chain links TRBV9 with TRBJ2-2; maybe TRBD1 (6 bases). The CDR3 nucleotides are TGTGCCAGCAGCGGACTTATAGGGGGCACCGGGGAGCTGTTTTTT. Protein sequence: CASSGLIGGTGELFF.